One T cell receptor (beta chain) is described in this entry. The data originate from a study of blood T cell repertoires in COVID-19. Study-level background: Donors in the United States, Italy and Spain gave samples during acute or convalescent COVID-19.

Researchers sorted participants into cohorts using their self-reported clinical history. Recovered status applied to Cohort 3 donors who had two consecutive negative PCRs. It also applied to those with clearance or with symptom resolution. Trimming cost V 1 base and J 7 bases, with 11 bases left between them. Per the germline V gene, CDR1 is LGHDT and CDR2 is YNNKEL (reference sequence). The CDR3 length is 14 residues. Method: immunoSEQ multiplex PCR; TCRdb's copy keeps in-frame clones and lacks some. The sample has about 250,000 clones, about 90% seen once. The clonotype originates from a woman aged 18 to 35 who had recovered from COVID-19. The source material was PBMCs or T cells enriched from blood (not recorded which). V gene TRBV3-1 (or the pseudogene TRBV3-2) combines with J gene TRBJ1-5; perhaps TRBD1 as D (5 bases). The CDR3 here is CASSQAGLEQPQHF. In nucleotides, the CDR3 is TGTGCCAGCAGCCAAGCAGGGTTGGAGCAGCCCCAGCATTTT.